This T cell receptor beta chain was sequenced during a study of beta chain features in type 1 diabetes. Study details: The number of sorted cells examined across all samples was some 99,000,000.

Reverse transcription of all isolated RNA meant that expressed TCRB transcripts were sequenced. Profiled with immunoSEQ multiplex PCR; TCRdb holds only in-frame clones, not every one. The data hold under 550,000 clones, with more than 9.5% observed a single time. The ends were cut back, 4 bases at V and 11 bases at J, with 12 bases in the middle. CDR1 and CDR2 (germline): DFQATT, SNEGSKA (reference sequence). The CDR3 covers 11 residues. CD4+ cells of the naive, central memory, regulatory and stem cell-like memory types were sorted via CD45RO/CCR7/CD25/CD127/CD95/CD27. J is TRBJ2-1 and V is TRBV20-1; D is unclear. This clonotype originated in a woman aged 18-29 years in good health. The specimen sequenced was naive CD4+ T cells from blood. CDR3 sequence: CSAISFDKQFF. CDR3 in DNA: TGCAGTGCTATATCCTTCGATAAGCAGTTCTTC.